This TCR beta chain was identified in a study of Tregs in tolerant kidney transplant recipients. The CDR3 runs 18 residues. The V segment lost 1 base and the J segment 0 bases; nucleotides outside the gene matches: 7. Germline CDR1 and CDR2: SGHAT and FQNNGV. The nonmyeloablative bone marrow transplants came from related graft donors, with transient mixed chimerism. Produced via immunoSEQ multiplex PCR; TCRdb's table is partial and in-frame only. The sample contains 50,000 to 55,000 clones, roughly nine tenths of which appear only once. The chain joins TRBV11-2 to TRBJ2-4, with 9 bases aligning to TRBD1. This clonotype was sampled from a human patient who received a combined kidney and bone marrow transplant. The T cells may partly be graft donor cells. The sample here was CD8+ T cells from blood (PBMCs), taken 24 months after the transplant. Written as DNA, the CDR3 is TGTGCCAGCAGCTTAGTATGGGACAGGGCACTAGCCAAAAACATTCAGTACTTC. Translation gives CASSLVWDRALAKNIQYF.